These 3 T cell receptor beta chains share one sample of origin, sequenced in a study of control samples from healthy donors and cancer patients. Sequencing was performed with immunoSEQ multiplex PCR; in TCRdb, only in-frame clones are kept and a portion is missing. The repertoire has about 140,000 clones, 91% of them found once; the top ten carry 3% to 3.5%. Sequencing was done on a sample of blood. The receptors come from a man under 40 in good health.

The CDR3 spells CASSRRTMNTEAFF. The CDR3 nucleotides read TGTGCCAGCAGCCGACGGACAATGAACACTGAAGCTTTCTTT. The chain carries TRBV5-4 and TRBJ1-1; tentative D call: TRBD1 (5 bases). CDR3 length: 14 amino acids. Trimming shortened V by 4 bases and J by 0 bases, and 10 bases separated the two germline ends. Germline assignment: CDR1 SGHNT and CDR2 YYREEE (reference sequence).

This clone was observed a few times. The chain couples TRBV12-3 or TRBV12-4 to TRBJ1-2; TRBD1 might be the D (5 bases). Between the trimmed V and J ends, which lost 6 bases and 5 bases, there was a span of 10 bases. The CDR3 length is 12 residues. In nucleotides, the CDR3 is TGTGCCAGCAGCCAGGGACGGTATGGCTACACCTTC. As protein: CASSQGRYGYTF.

This chain links TRBV11-2 with TRBJ1-1, with D possibly TRBD1 on 6 matching bases. The CDR3 is made up of 15 amino acids. Germline lookup yields CDR1 SGHAT and CDR2 FQNNGV. Trimming left V 5 bases short and J 0 bases short, with 13 bases between. This chain's CDR3 is CASSKAGQLNTEAFF. CDR3 bases: TGTGCCAGCAGCAAAGCGGGACAATTGAACACTGAAGCTTTCTTT.